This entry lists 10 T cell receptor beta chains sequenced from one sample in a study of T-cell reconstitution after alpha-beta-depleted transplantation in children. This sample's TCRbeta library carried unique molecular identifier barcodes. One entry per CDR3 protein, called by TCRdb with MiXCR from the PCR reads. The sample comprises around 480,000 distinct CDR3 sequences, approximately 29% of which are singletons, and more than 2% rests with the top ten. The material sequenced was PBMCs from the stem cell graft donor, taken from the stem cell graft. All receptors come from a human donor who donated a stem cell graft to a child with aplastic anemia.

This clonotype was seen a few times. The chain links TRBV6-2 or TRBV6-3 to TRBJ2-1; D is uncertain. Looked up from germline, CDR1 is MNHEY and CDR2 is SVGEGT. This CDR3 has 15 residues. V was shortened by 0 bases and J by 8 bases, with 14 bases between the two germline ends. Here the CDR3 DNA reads TGTGCCAGCAGTTACTCACCAGGCGGAGCGTATGAGCAGTTCTTC. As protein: CASSYSPGGAYEQFF.

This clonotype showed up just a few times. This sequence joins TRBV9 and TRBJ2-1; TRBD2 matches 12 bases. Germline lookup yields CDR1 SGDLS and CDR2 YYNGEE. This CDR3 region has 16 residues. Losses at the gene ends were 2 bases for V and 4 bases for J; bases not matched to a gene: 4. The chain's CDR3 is CASSVLGTSGYNEQFF. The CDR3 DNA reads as TGTGCCAGCAGCGTCCTCGGGACTAGCGGGTACAATGAGCAGTTCTTC.

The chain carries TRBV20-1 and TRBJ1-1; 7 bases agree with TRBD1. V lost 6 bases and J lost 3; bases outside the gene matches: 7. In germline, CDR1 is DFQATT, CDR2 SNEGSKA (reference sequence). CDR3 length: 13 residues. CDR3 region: CSAQGEKDTEAFF. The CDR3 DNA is TGCAGTGCCCAGGGGGAAAAGGACACTGAAGCTTTCTTT.

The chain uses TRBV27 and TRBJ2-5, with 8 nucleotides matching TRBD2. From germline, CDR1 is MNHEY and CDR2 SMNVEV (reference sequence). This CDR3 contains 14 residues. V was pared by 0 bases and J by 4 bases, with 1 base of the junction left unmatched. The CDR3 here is CASSLSTSGETQYF. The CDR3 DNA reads TGTGCCAGCAGTTTATCAACTAGCGGAGAGACCCAGTACTTC.

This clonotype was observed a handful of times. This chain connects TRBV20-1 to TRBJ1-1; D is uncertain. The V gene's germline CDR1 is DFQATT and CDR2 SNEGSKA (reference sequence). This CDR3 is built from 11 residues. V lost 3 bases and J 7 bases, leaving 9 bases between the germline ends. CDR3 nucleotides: TGCAGTGCTAGTATTCCCGATGAAGCTTTCTTT. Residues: CSASIPDEAFF.

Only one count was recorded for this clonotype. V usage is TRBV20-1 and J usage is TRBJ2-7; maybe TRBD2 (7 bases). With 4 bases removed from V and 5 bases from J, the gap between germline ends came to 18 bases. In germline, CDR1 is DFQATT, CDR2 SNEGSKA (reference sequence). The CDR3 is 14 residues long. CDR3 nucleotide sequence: TGCAGTGCTACAGGCCGCGAGGGGGGGCACGAGCAGTACTTC. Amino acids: CSATGREGGHEQYF.

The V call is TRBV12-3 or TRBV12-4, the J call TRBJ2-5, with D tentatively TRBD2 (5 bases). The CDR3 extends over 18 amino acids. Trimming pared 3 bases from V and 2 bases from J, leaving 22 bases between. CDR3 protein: CASSFFLAGLSAQETQYF. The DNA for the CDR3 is TGTGCCAGCAGTTTTTTCCTTGCGGGCCTCTCTGCGCAAGAGACCCAGTACTTC.

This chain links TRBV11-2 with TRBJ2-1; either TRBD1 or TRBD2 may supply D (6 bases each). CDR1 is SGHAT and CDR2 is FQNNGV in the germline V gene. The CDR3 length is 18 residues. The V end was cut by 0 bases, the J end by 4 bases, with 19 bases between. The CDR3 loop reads CASSLDSRGRGPYNEQFF. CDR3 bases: TGTGCCAGCAGCTTAGATAGTCGGGGGCGGGGCCCTTACAATGAGCAGTTCTTC.

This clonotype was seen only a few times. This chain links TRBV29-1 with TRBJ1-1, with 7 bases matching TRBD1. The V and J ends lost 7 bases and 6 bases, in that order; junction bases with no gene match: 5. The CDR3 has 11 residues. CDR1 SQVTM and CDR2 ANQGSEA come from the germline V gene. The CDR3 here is CSAGGAPEAFF. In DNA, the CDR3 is TGCAGCGCAGGGGGGGCCCCTGAAGCTTTCTTT.

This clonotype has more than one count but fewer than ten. The chain's CDR3 is CASSSTGGEFGYTF. The CDR3 DNA follows: TGTGCCAGCAGCTCGACAGGGGGCGAATTTGGCTACACCTTC. The V call is TRBV5-6, the J call TRBJ1-2; 10 bases line up with TRBD1. With V trimmed by 3 bases and J by 7 bases, 6 bases remained unmatched. This CDR3 spans 14 amino acids. Looked up from germline, CDR1 is SGHDT and CDR2 is YYEEEE.